The sequence of this T cell receptor (beta chain) was determined in a study of PD-L1 blockade in urothelial cancer. Overall study: Enrolled patients had been treated previously with 0 to 3 chemotherapy regimens. Study-wide findings and caveats: Durable-benefit patients expanded tumor-associated blood clones more at 3 weeks.

Each PCR reaction had synthetic TCR analog templates spiked into it. Profiling relied on immunoSEQ multiplex PCR, and the TCRdb table lists in-frame clones only, not all of them. The sample lists about 81,000 clones, 85% seen once, with under 8.5% in the top ten. V dropped 3 bases and J dropped 0 bases, with 10 bases sitting between them. The CDR3 has 14 residues. CDR1 SGDLS and CDR2 YYNGEE come from the germline V gene. Time point given: pretreatment peripheral blood. Each patient presented with locally advanced or metastatic urothelial carcinoma. Remarks on this clone: Its antigen remains unknown.

The sample was PBMCs, taken around atezolizumab (anti-PD-L1) treatment. The origin of this receptor is a man aged 35 to 55 with urothelial cancer. V gene TRBV9 combines with J gene TRBJ2-7, with D possibly TRBD2 on 6 matching bases. The CDR3 DNA follows: TGTGCCAGCAGCGCCTACGGGAGCTCCTACGAGCAGTACTTC. This sequence encodes CASSAYGSSYEQYF.